A single sample gave rise to the 21 T cell receptor beta chains below, sequenced in a study of cytomegalovirus exposure and HLA in healthy donors. TCRdb keeps only in-frame clones here, not all; method: immunoSEQ multiplex PCR. This repertoire shows fewer than 200,000 clones, approximately 96% found once; its top ten account for around 0.9%. The sequencing input was PBMCs. Receptor source: a woman aged 18-29 years in good health and CMV-seronegative.

The chain is built from TRBV7-2 and TRBJ2-5; D perhaps matches TRBD1 (6 bases). The CDR3 loop spans 15 amino acids. The ends were cut back, 1 base at V and 5 bases at J, with 14 bases in the middle. Germline CDR1 SGHTA, CDR2 FQGNSA. CDR3 bases: TGTGCCAGCAGCTTAGGGGGCAGGGGTATGGAGACCCAGTACTTC. Amino acids: CASSLGGRGMETQYF.

The count of this clone is one. V is TRBV7-9 and J is TRBJ1-4, with 7 positions matching TRBD1. CDR3 length equals 15 residues. Germline assignment: CDR1 SEHNR and CDR2 FQNEAQ (reference sequence). With 1 base clipped from V and 7 bases from J, the junction kept 6 bases outside the gene matches. As DNA, the CDR3 is TGTGCCAGCAGCTTAGGGGCAGGGGGTCTTGAAAAACTGTTTTTT. Encoded protein: CASSLGAGGLEKLFF.

The gene calls are TRBV13 and TRBJ1-3; 7 bases are a match to TRBD1. Losses at the gene ends were 5 bases for V and 1 base for J; bases not matched to a gene: 5. Germline CDR1 reads PRHDT; CDR2 reads FYEKMQ (reference sequence). This CDR3 has 15 amino acids. This CDR3 reads CASSQGETSGNTIYF. In DNA form, the CDR3 reads TGTGCCAGCAGCCAGGGGGAGACGTCTGGAAACACCATATATTTT.

The rearrangement links TRBV4-3 to TRBJ1-2; maybe TRBD1 (5 bases). Germline CDR1 reads LGHNA; CDR2 reads YSLEER. V was shortened by 3 bases and J by 4 bases, with 15 bases between the two germline ends. This CDR3 is 15 amino acids long. This CDR3 is CASSQGLNSAYGYTF. The DNA for the CDR3 is TGCGCCAGCAGCCAGGGACTAAATTCTGCCTATGGCTACACCTTC.

The DNA for the CDR3 is TGTGCCAGCAGCGGGACTAGCGGGGCGATTCAAGAGACCCAGTACTTC. Its protein product is CASSGTSGAIQETQYF. The genes are TRBV6-6 and TRBJ2-5; 13 bases match TRBD2. This CDR3 has 16 amino acids. Germline V gene sequence: CDR1 MNHNY, CDR2 SVGAGI (reference sequence). V shed 6 bases and J 2 bases; nucleotides not matched to a gene: 6.

This clone was seen once. Other nucleotide sequences in the sample specify the same CDR3. V is TRBV18 and J is TRBJ1-5; D is uncertain. Trimming left V 2 bases short and J 5 bases short, with 7 bases between. The CDR3 length is 13 residues. CDR1 is KGHSH and CDR2 is LQKENI in the germline V gene. The CDR3 is CASSPGSDQPQHF. The CDR3 DNA follows: TGTGCCAGCTCACCAGGCTCTGATCAGCCCCAGCATTTT. Full variable domain (outside the CDR3, taken from reference TRBV18 and TRBJ1-5): NAGVMQNPRHLVRRRGQEARLRCSPMKGHSHVYWYRQLPEEGLKFMVYLQKENIIDESGMPKERFSAEFPKEGPSILRIQQVVRGDSAAYFCASSPGSDQPQHFGDGTRLSIL.

The chain is built from TRBV5-8 and TRBJ2-7, with TRBD1 matching 9 bases. This CDR3 comprises 14 residues. Germline-derived CDR1 and CDR2 are SGHTS and YDEGEE. V shed 9 bases and J 6 bases; nucleotides not matched to a gene: 13. CDR3 coding DNA: TGTGCCACCAGAGCAGGGACAGGGCTAGCCGAGCAGTACTTC. It is translated as CATRAGTGLAEQYF.

J is TRBJ1-2 and V is TRBV2; no firm D call. The CDR3 consists of 16 residues. Germline V lookup: CDR1 SNHLY, CDR2 FYNNEI. V lost 7 bases to trimming and J lost 2 bases, with 20 bases between them. CDR3 sequence: CASTRVGPAGNYGYTF. CDR3 nucleotide sequence: TGTGCCAGCACCCGGGTAGGCCCCGCGGGGAACTATGGCTACACCTTC. Combining the CDR3 with reference TRBV2 and TRBJ1-2 gives the whole variable domain EPEVTQTPSHQVTQMGQEVILRCVPISNHLYFYWYRQILGQKVEFLVSFYNNEISEKSEIFDDQFSVERPDGSNFTLKIRSTKLEDSAMYFCASTRVGPAGNYGYTFGSGTRLTVV.

This clone showed up just once. The chain is built from TRBV9 and TRBJ2-1; 12 positions match TRBD2. V dropped 4 bases and J dropped 8; count of bases not matched to a gene: 7. The CDR3 spans 15 residues. CDR1 and CDR2 (germline): SGDLS, YYNGEE. CDR3 coding DNA: TGTGCCAGCAGCCCTCTAGCGGGGGGGCTCGATGAGCAGTTCTTC. It specifies CASSPLAGGLDEQFF.

The CDR3 nucleotides read TGTGCCAGCAGAGCTAACCCCGGGACAGCGAATGAAAAACTGTTTTTT. This sequence encodes CASRANPGTANEKLFF. The V and J genes are TRBV2 and TRBJ1-4; the match to TRBD1 covers 7 bases. Germline CDR1 and CDR2: SNHLY and FYNNEI. The V and J ends lost 6 bases and 5 bases, in that order; junction bases with no gene match: 12. The CDR3 consists of 16 residues.

This clone was observed a few times. The chain combines TRBV2 with TRBJ1-2; TRBD1 might be the D (6 bases). V dropped 9 bases and J dropped 8 bases, with 13 bases sitting between them. The CDR3 spans 11 residues. Germline V gene data show CDR1 as SNHLY and CDR2 as FYNNEI. The CDR3, as DNA: TGTGCCAGTTCACAGGGTTGGGGCTACACCTTC. Translation: CASSQGWGYTF.

The gene calls are TRBV27 and TRBJ1-2; 8 positions match TRBD1. This CDR3 has 13 amino acids. Germline CDR1 is MNHEY and CDR2 is SMNVEV (reference sequence). Trimming cost V 4 bases and J 3 bases; bases outside gene matches: 1. Here the CDR3 DNA reads TGTGCCAGCAGTTCGACAGGGGACTATGGCTACACCTTC. It codes for CASSSTGDYGYTF.

The chain carries TRBV19 and TRBJ1-2; 12 bases line up with TRBD1. Germline V gene lookup returns CDR1 LNHDA and CDR2 SQIVND (reference sequence). The CDR3 loop spans 17 amino acids. V trimming: 0 bases; J trimming: 3 bases; junction bases outside the gene matches: 5. The CDR3 DNA reads TGTGCCAGTAGTATAGATCGGGACAGGGGGCAAGACTATGGCTACACCTTC. This translates into CASSIDRDRGQDYGYTF.

This clone has more than one count but fewer than ten. The chain recombines TRBV5-4 with TRBJ2-3, with 8 bases identical to TRBD2. Per the germline V gene, CDR1 is SGHNT and CDR2 is YYREEE (reference sequence). Germline trimming cut 3 bases from V and 0 bases from J; bases unmatched to any gene: 6. This CDR3 spans 16 amino acids. This CDR3 is CASSSVAGTSTDTQYF. The CDR3 bases are TGTGCCAGCAGCTCGGTAGCGGGGACAAGCACAGATACGCAGTATTTT.

V usage is TRBV13 and J usage is TRBJ2-7; 9 bases agree with TRBD1. Germline CDR1 is PRHDT and CDR2 is FYEKMQ (reference sequence). The J segment lost 2 bases and the V segment lost 0 bases, leaving 5 bases of the junction unmatched. This CDR3 has 16 residues. DNA for the CDR3: TGTGCCAGCAGCTTAGGCGGGGACAGGGAAGCCTACGAGCAGTACTTC. Residues: CASSLGGDREAYEQYF.

V and J are TRBV15 and TRBJ2-7; D is ambiguous. This CDR3 contains 12 residues. V lost 2 bases, J lost 3 bases, and 5 bases lay in between. Germline CDR1 LNHNV, CDR2 YYDKDF (reference sequence). The CDR3: CATSRPGYEQYF. The CDR3 nucleotides are TGTGCCACCAGCAGACCCGGCTACGAGCAGTACTTC.

V and J are TRBV6-5 and TRBJ1-6, with D unclear. V was trimmed by 5 bases and J by 8 bases, leaving 10 bases between them. Germline V gene lookup returns CDR1 MNHEY and CDR2 SVGAGI. The CDR3 sequence is 13 residues long. Written as DNA, the CDR3 is TGTGCCAGCAGTGTTTGGAGGGATTCACCCCTCCACTTT. This codes for CASSVWRDSPLHF.

The genes are TRBV7-3 and TRBJ1-5, with 8 positions matching TRBD1. The junction had 15 bases not matched to a gene; V was cut back by 5 bases and J by 9 bases. There are 16 residues in the CDR3. Germline V CDR1 and CDR2: SGHTA, FQGTGA. The CDR3 DNA reads TGTGCCAGCAGCCAACGAGGACAGGGCCCTCCCGGGCCCCAGCATTTT. It yields the protein CASSQRGQGPPGPQHF.

J is TRBJ2-1 and V is TRBV13; 13 bases fit TRBD2. The germline V gene encodes CDR1 PRHDT and CDR2 FYEKMQ (reference sequence). V shed 5 bases, J shed 10 bases, and the junction held 14 bases outside the gene matches. This CDR3 spans 17 amino acids. The CDR3 region has the DNA TGTGCCAGCAGCGTGGGACTAGCGGGGTCCCCCGGGAAGGAGCAGTTCTTC. Translated: CASSVGLAGSPGKEQFF.

The chain couples TRBV15 to TRBJ2-5, with D possibly being TRBD1 (5 bases). The CDR3 is made up of 18 amino acids. V lost 3 bases, J lost 3 bases, and 23 bases lay in between. Looked up from germline, CDR1 is LNHNV and CDR2 is YYDKDF (reference sequence). The CDR3 loop reads CATSSVSKPGFDKETQYF. CDR3 sequence (DNA): TGTGCCACCAGCAGTGTTAGCAAGCCAGGGTTTGACAAAGAGACCCAGTACTTC.

The genes are TRBV19 and TRBJ2-3, with 10 nucleotides matching TRBD2. The CDR3 covers 16 residues. After removal of 4 bases from V and 6 bases from J, the junction contained 10 bases not matched to a gene. Germline lookup yields CDR1 LNHDA and CDR2 SQIVND (reference sequence). The CDR3 DNA reads TGTGCCAGTAGTAATAGGGCTAGCGGGGGTCGGGATACGCAGTATTTT. It codes for CASSNRASGGRDTQYF.